These 12 T cell receptor beta chains came from one sample sequenced in a study of T cell changes during pregnancy in multiple sclerosis. Repertoires were generated with immunoSEQ multiplex PCR, while TCRdb's copy carries only in-frame clones and drops some. The table shows about 43,000 clones, with more than 75% occurring only once. Sequenced: PBMCs (not recorded whether the cells were cultured). The receptors originated from a female donor with multiple sclerosis, enrolled in a pregnancy study.

J is TRBJ2-1 and V is TRBV5-6, with D perhaps TRBD1 (6 bases). V was clipped by 0 bases and J by 5 bases, with 9 bases between them. Germline-derived CDR1 and CDR2 are SGHDT and YYEEEE. This CDR3 comprises 14 residues. As DNA, the CDR3 is TGTGCCAGCAGCTTGGGGGGGCCCGACAATGAGCAGTTCTTC. Its translation: CASSLGGPDNEQFF.

This clone was detected only once. The rearrangement links TRBV19 to TRBJ2-1; TRBD2 might be the D (6 bases). From germline, CDR1 is LNHDA and CDR2 SQIVND (reference sequence). Trimming took off 2 bases at V and 0 bases at J, with 14 bases between the two ends. This CDR3 contains 17 residues. In DNA, the CDR3 is TGTGCCAGTAGTATATGGGGCCGGGAGCGCTCCTACAATGAGCAGTTCTTC. This encodes CASSIWGRERSYNEQFF.

V gene TRBV6-1 combines with J gene TRBJ2-7, with 8 bases fitting TRBD1. J was trimmed by 2 bases and V by 2 bases; bases with no gene match: 8. CDR3 length: 16 amino acids. CDR1 and CDR2 (germline): MNHNS, SASEGT. The CDR3 region is CASSEYVTGVPYEQYF. In DNA form, the CDR3 reads TGTGCCAGCAGTGAATACGTGACAGGGGTACCCTACGAGCAGTACTTC.

This clone was counted a single time. V usage is TRBV30 and J usage is TRBJ2-3; D might be TRBD2 (5 bases). Germline CDR1 is GTSNPN and CDR2 is SVGIG (reference sequence). Between the trimmed V and J ends, which lost 5 bases and 6 bases, there was a span of 15 bases. There are 13 residues in the CDR3. Written as DNA, the CDR3 is TGTGCCTGGGGGAGTCTTATCGCCGATACGCAGTATTTT. It codes for CAWGSLIADTQYF.

This chain uses TRBV5-4 with TRBJ1-2, with D uncertain. This CDR3 region has 14 residues. Germline loops: CDR1 SGHNT, CDR2 YYREEE (reference sequence). V lost 0 bases to trimming and J lost 1 base, with 7 bases between them. The CDR3 is CASSLVGGNYGYTF. In nucleotides, the CDR3 is TGTGCCAGCAGCTTGGTAGGAGGTAACTATGGCTACACCTTC.

Points on this clone: The same CDR3 arises from other DNA sequences in this sample as well. V gene TRBV18 combines with J gene TRBJ2-3; TRBD1 matches at 8 bases. With V trimmed by 6 bases and J by 1 base, 6 bases remained unmatched. Germline V gene sequence: CDR1 KGHSH, CDR2 LQKENI. The CDR3 consists of 15 residues. In DNA form, the CDR3 reads TGTGCCAGCTCCCCAGGACAGGGAGGCACAGATACGCAGTATTTT. It encodes CASSPGQGGTDTQYF.

This chain uses TRBV5-1 with TRBJ1-1; no clear D. Trimming took off 0 bases at V and 3 bases at J, with 9 bases between the two ends. In germline, CDR1 is SGHRS, CDR2 YFSETQ. The CDR3 spans 14 residues. CDR3 in DNA: TGCGCCAGCAGCTTGGGACGGCTATACACTGAAGCTTTCTTT. It translates to CASSLGRLYTEAFF. Using reference TRBV5-1 and TRBJ1-1 for the parts outside the CDR3, the full variable domain is KAGVTQTPRYLIKTRGQQVTLSCSPISGHRSVSWYQQTPGQGLQFLFEYFSETQRNKGNFPGRFSGRQFSNSRSEMNVSTLELGDSALYLCASSLGRLYTEAFFGQGTRLTVV.

The chain is built from TRBV5-4 and TRBJ1-1; weak D call: TRBD1 (5 bases). The CDR3 has 16 amino acids. Germline V gene sequence: CDR1 SGHNT, CDR2 YYREEE (reference sequence). Trimming cost V 4 bases and J 1 base, with 17 bases left between them. CDR3: CASSTNPGRKNTEAFF. DNA of the CDR3: TGTGCCAGCAGCACGAATCCGGGACGAAAGAACACTGAAGCTTTCTTT.

The chain uses TRBV4-1 and TRBJ2-4; TRBD2 matches at 8 bases. This CDR3 contains 15 residues. The trim removed 0 bases at V and 8 bases at J, leaving 6 bases unmatched. Germline V lookup: CDR1 MGHRA, CDR2 YSYEKL. The chain's CDR3 is CASSQEETSAYIQYF. The CDR3 bases are TGCGCCAGCAGCCAAGAGGAGACTAGCGCGTACATTCAGTACTTC.

The chain recombines TRBV27 with TRBJ2-1; 9 nucleotides match TRBD1. This CDR3 spans 15 amino acids. Germline V gene lookup returns CDR1 MNHEY and CDR2 SMNVEV (reference sequence). The trim removed 3 bases at V and 5 bases at J, leaving 5 bases unmatched. The CDR3 here is CASSFLDRGHNEQFF. In DNA form, the CDR3 reads TGTGCCAGCAGTTTCCTGGACAGGGGTCACAATGAGCAGTTCTTC.

The J gene is TRBJ1-1, the V gene TRBV27; no clear D. Germline assignment: CDR1 MNHEY and CDR2 SMNVEV (reference sequence). Trimming pared 0 bases from V and 0 bases from J, leaving 5 bases between. This CDR3 region has 14 residues. This CDR3 reads CASSLSHLNTEAFF. DNA of the CDR3: TGTGCCAGCAGTTTATCGCATCTGAACACTGAAGCTTTCTTT.

The chain has TRBV21-1 and TRBJ2-7. TRBV21-1 is an annotated pseudogene. The CDR3 totals 15 residues. Written as DNA, the CDR3 is TGTGCCAGCAGCAAGCGCTGGGAATCCTCCTACGAGCAGTACTTC. It encodes CASSKRWESSYEQYF.